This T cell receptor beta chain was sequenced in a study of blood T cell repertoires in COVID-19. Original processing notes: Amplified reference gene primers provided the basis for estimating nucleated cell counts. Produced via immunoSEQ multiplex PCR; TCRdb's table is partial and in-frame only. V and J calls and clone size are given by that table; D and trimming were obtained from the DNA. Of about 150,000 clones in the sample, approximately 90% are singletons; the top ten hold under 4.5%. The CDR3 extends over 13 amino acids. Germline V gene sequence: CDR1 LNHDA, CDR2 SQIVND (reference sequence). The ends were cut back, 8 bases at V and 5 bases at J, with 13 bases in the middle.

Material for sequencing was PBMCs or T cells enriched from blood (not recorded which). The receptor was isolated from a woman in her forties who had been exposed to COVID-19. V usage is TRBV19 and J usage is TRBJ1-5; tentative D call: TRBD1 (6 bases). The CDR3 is CASSFRGDQPQHF. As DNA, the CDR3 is TGTGCCAGTTCGTTCAGGGGTGATCAGCCCCAGCATTTT.